A single sample is the source of the 4 T cell receptor beta chains below, sequenced in a study of T cells in localized non-small cell lung cancer. Assay: immunoSEQ multiplex PCR; the TCRdb copy retains only in-frame clones and omits some. Of about 59,000 clones in the sample, roughly nine tenths were seen once. The starting material was peripheral blood, obtained before any cancer treatment. All receptors come from a man aged 35-75 years with stage I lung adenocarcinoma.

The genes are TRBV6-4 and TRBJ2-3; possibly TRBD2 for D (6 bases). The germline CDR1 and CDR2 sequences are MRHNA and SNTAGT. This CDR3 region has 13 residues. The germline V and J ends were trimmed by 3 bases and 2 bases, with 6 bases remaining between them. The CDR3 reads CASSERDTDTQYF. The CDR3 bases are TGTGCCAGCAGTGAGCGGGACACAGATACGCAGTATTTT.

CDR3 nucleotide sequence: TGCGCCAGCAGCTTGGGAGGGAAAAGCACAGATACGCAGTATTTT. Translation gives CASSLGGKSTDTQYF. V gene TRBV5-1 combines with J gene TRBJ2-3; a possible D gene is TRBD2 (5 bases). V was shortened by 0 bases and J by 0 bases, with 8 bases between the two germline ends. The CDR3 is 15 residues long. The V gene's germline CDR1 is SGHRS and CDR2 YFSETQ.

V gene TRBV6-4 combines with J gene TRBJ2-2; 8 bases agree with TRBD1. CDR1 is MRHNA and CDR2 is SNTAGT in the germline V gene. This CDR3 has 14 amino acids. Trimming took 10 bases from V and 4 from J; bases not matched to a gene: 8. The CDR3 nucleotides read TGTGCCACCCGTTCACAGGGGGGCACCGGGGAGCTGTTTTTT. This gives the protein CATRSQGGTGELFF.

CDR3 loop: CASSKIPGQGAAEQYF. The CDR3 nucleotides read TGTGCCAGCAGTAAAATACCGGGACAGGGGGCTGCTGAGCAGTACTTC. The chain carries TRBV7-9 and TRBJ2-7; 12 bases are shared with TRBD1. Per germline, CDR1 SEHNR and CDR2 FQNEAQ (reference sequence). The V gene end was trimmed by 6 bases and the J gene end by 7 bases; junction bases not matched to a gene: 13. This CDR3 contains 16 residues.